The source of this T cell receptor beta chain is a study of CD8+ T cells in alopecia areata. Turning to the study itself: Tofacitinib dosing lasted 6 to 18 months, which was then followed by 6 months off drug. Study-level results: The study found higher clonality in lesional than normal scalp, especially in alopecia totalis/universalis. Scalp samples also contribute reads from the resident alphabeta T cells found in normal skin.

Germline-derived CDR1 and CDR2 are MNHEY and SMNVEV (reference sequence). CDR3 length: 15 residues. V lost 1 base and J lost 4, with 8 bases in between. About this clone itself: No antigen is known for it.

Sequencing used cDNA as its template, made by extracting RNA and reverse transcribing it. Repertoires were generated with immunoSEQ multiplex PCR, while TCRdb's copy carries only in-frame clones and drops some. The data show 160,000 or so clones, about 66% seen once. The source material was CD8+ T cells sorted from blood, sampled at week 0. This receptor was obtained from a human donor with alopecia areata. This sequence joins TRBV27 and TRBJ1-6; D remains ambiguous. The CDR3 nucleotides read TGTGCCAGCAGTTTATTTGGGTCATATAATTCACCCCTCCACTTT. This encodes CASSLFGSYNSPLHF.